The text below deals with one T cell receptor (beta chain). The length of the CDR3 is 18 residues. CDR1 and CDR2 from the germline V gene are ENHRY and SYGVKD. V lost 4 bases and J lost 0; bases outside the gene matches: 9. This sample is drawn from a study of blood T cell repertoires in COVID-19. Study members were between roughly 18 and 100 years old and lived in approximately 25 US regions. As processed by the authors: Researchers report that nucleated cell counts were estimated from reference gene primer amplification. Profiled with immunoSEQ multiplex PCR; TCRdb holds only in-frame clones, not every one. V and J calls and clone size follow that table, whereas D and trimming were derived from the DNA. The repertoire holds around 400,000 clones, with 89% as singletons.

The sequence came from a woman in her 30s who had recovered from COVID-19. The chain recombines TRBV10-3 with TRBJ2-2; 9 bases agree with TRBD2. Sequencing was performed on PBMCs or T cells enriched from blood (not recorded which). This CDR3 reads CAISVRQAGGPNTGELFF. The CDR3 DNA is TGTGCCATCAGTGTACGACAAGCGGGGGGCCCGAACACCGGGGAGCTGTTTTTT.